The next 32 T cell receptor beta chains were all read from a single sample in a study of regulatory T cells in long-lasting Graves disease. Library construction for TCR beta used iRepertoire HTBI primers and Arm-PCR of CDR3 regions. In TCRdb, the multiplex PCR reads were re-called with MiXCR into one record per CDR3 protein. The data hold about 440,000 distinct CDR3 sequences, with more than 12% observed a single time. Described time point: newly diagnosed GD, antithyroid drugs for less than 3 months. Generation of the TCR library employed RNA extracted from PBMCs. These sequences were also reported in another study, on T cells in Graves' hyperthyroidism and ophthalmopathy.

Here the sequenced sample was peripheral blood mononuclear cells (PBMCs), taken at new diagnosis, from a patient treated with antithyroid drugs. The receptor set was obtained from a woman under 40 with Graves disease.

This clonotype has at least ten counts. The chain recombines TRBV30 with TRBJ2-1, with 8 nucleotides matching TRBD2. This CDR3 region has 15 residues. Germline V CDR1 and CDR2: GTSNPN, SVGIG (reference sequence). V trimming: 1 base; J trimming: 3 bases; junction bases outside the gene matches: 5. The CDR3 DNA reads TGTGCCTGGAGTGAATCCGGGAGGGACTACAATGAGCAGTTCTTC. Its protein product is CAWSESGRDYNEQFF. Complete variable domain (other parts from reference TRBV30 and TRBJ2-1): SQTIHQWPATLVQPVGSPLSLECTVEGTSNPNLYWYRQAAGRGLQLLFYSVGIGQISSEVPQNLSASRPQDRQFILSSKKLLLSDSGFYLCAWSESGRDYNEQFFGPGTRLTVL.

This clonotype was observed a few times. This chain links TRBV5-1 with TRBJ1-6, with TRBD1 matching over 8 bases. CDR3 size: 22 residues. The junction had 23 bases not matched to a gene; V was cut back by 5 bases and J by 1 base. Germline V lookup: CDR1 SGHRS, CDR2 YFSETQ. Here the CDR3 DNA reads TGCGCCAGCAGTAGGGCCCAGGGGGCGGCCGCTTCCCAAACGTCCTATAATTCACCCCTCCACTTT. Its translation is CASSRAQGAAASQTSYNSPLHF.

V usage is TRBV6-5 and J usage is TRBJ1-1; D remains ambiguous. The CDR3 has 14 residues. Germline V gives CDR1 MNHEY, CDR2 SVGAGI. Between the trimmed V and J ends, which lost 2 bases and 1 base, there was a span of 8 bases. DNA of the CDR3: TGTGCCAGCAGTTACCCCCATCGGAACACTGAAGCTTTCTTT. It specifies CASSYPHRNTEAFF.

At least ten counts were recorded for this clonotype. CDR3 bases: TGTGCCTGGAGTGGAGGGAAGGTCTCCTACAATGAGCAGTTCTTC. Translating gives CAWSGGKVSYNEQFF. The V and J genes are TRBV30 and TRBJ2-1; possible D gene TRBD2, 5 bases. The V gene's germline CDR1 is GTSNPN and CDR2 SVGIG (reference sequence). Trimming left V 1 base short and J 0 bases short, with 10 bases between. CDR3 length: 15 amino acids.

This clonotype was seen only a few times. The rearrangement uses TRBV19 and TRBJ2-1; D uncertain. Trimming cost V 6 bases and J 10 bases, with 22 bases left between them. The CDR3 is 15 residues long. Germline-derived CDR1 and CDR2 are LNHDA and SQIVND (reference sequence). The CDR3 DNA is TGTGCCAGTAGCTCTCAAGGTACCGGCCGGCAGGAGCAGTTCTTC. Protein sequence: CASSSQGTGRQEQFF. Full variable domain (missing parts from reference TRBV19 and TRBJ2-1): DGGITQSPKYLFRKEGQNVTLSCEQNLNHDAMYWYRQDPGQGLRLIYYSQIVNDFQKGDIAEGYSVSREKKESFPLTVTSAQKNPTAFYLCASSSQGTGRQEQFFGPGTRLTVL.

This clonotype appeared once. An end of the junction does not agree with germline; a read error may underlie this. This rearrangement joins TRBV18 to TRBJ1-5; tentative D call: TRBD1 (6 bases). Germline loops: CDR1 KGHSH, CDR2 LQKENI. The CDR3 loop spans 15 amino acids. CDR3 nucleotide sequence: TGTACCAGCTCAGCCGGGACACCACACGATCAGACCCAGCATTTT. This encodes CTSSAGTPHDQTQHF.

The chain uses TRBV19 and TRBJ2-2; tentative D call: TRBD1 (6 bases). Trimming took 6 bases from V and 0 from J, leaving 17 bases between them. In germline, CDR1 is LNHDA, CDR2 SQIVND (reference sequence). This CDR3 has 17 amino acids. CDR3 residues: CASRARDAGANTGELFF. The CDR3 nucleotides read TGTGCCAGTAGGGCTCGGGACGCAGGGGCGAACACCGGGGAGCTGTTTTTT.

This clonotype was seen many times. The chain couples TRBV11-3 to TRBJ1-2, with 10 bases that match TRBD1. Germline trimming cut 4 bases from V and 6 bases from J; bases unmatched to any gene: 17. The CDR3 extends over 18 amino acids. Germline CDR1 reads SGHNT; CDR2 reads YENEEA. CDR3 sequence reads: CASSSPPGTGDRVDGYTF. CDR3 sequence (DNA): TGTGCCAGCAGCTCCCCCCCCGGGACAGGGGATCGGGTCGATGGCTACACCTTC. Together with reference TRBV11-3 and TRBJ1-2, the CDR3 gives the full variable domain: EAGVVQSPRYKIIEKKQPVAFWCNPISGHNTLYWYLQNLGQGPELLIRYENEEAVDDSQLPKDRFSAERLKGVDSTLKIQPAELGDSAVYLCASSSPPGTGDRVDGYTFGSGTRLTVV.

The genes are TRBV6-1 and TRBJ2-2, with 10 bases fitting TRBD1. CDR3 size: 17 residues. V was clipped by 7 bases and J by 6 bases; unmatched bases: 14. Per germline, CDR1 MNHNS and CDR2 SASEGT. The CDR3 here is CASTNGDRGRKSGELFF. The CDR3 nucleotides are TGTGCCAGCACCAATGGTGACAGGGGGCGCAAGTCCGGGGAGCTGTTTTTT.

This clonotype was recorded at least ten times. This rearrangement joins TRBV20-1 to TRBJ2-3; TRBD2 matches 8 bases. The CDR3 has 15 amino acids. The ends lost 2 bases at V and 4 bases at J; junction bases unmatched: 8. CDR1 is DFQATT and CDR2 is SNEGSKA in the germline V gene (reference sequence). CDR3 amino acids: CSARIPGGPADTQYF. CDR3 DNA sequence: TGCAGTGCTAGAATTCCGGGAGGGCCCGCAGATACGCAGTATTTT.

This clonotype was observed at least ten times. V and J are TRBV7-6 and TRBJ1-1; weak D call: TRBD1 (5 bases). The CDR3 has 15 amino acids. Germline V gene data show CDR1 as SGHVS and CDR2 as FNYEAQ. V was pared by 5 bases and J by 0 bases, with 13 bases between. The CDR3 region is CASSTNRQMNTEAFF. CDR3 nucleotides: TGTGCCAGCAGCACCAACAGACAGATGAACACTGAAGCTTTCTTT.

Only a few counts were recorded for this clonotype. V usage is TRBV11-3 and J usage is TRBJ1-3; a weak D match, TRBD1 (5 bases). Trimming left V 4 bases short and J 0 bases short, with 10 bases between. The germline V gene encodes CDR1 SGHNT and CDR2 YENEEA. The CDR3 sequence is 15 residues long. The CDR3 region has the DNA TGTGCCAGCAGCTACGGACACGTCTCTGGAAACACCATATATTTT. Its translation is CASSYGHVSGNTIYF.

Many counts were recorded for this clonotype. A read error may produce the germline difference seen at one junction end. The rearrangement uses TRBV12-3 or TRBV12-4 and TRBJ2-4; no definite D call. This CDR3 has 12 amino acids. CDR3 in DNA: TGTGCCAGCAGTTTTGCTGAAAATAAATGGAACTTC. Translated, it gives CASSFAENKWNF.

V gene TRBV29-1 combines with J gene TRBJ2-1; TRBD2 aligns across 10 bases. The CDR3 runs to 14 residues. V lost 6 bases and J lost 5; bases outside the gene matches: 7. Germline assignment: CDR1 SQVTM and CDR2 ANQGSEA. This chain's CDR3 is CSVAGTSEDNEQFF. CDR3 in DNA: TGCAGCGTGGCCGGGACTAGCGAAGACAATGAGCAGTTCTTC.

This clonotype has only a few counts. The DNA for the CDR3 is TGCAGTGCTAGAGATCGGGGACTAGCGGGGATTGAGCAGTTCTTC. This translates into CSARDRGLAGIEQFF. V gene TRBV20-1 combines with J gene TRBJ2-1, with TRBD2 matching 13 bases. Per germline, CDR1 DFQATT and CDR2 SNEGSKA (reference sequence). The junction had 5 bases not matched to a gene; V was cut back by 0 bases and J by 9 bases. The CDR3 loop spans 15 amino acids.

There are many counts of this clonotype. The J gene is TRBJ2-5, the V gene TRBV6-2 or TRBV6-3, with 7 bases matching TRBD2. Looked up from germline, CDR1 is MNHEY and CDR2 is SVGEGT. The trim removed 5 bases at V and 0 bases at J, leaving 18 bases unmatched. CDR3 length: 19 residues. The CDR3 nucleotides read TGTGCCAGCAGTCGTCCAAGCGGGATTTTAGCGGAAAACCAAGAGACCCAGTACTTC. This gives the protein CASSRPSGILAENQETQYF.

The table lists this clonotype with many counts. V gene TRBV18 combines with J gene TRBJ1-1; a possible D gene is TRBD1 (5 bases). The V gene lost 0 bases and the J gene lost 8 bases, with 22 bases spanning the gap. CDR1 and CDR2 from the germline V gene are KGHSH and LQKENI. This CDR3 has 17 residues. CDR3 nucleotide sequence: TGTGCCAGCTCACCACCAATAGGGGCAGGGAAGCGTAACGAAGCTTTCTTT. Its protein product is CASSPPIGAGKRNEAFF.

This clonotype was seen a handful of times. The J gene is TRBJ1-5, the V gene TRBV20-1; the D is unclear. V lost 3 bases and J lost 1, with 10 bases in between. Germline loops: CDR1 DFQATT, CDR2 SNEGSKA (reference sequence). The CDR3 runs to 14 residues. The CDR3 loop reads CSARRSESNQPQHF. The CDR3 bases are TGCAGTGCTAGGAGGTCGGAGAGCAATCAGCCCCAGCATTTT.

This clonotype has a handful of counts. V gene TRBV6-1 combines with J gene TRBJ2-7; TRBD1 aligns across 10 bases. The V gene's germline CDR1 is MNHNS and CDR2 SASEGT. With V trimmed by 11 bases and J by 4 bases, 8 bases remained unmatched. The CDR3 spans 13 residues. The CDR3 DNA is TGTGCCGTATCGGGACAGGGGTTATACGAGCAGTACTTC. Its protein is CAVSGQGLYEQYF.

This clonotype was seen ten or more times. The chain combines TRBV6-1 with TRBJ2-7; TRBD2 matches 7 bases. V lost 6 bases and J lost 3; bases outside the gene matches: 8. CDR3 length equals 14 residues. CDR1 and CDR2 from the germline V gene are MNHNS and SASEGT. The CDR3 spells CASRGEGGSYEQYF. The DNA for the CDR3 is TGTGCCAGCAGGGGGGAGGGCGGGAGCTACGAGCAGTACTTC.

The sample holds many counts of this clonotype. The CDR3 sequence is CASSLIAGAGTEAFF. The CDR3 DNA follows: TGTGCCAGCAGTTTAATCGCGGGGGCAGGCACTGAAGCTTTCTTT. The V call is TRBV12-3 or TRBV12-4, the J call TRBJ1-1, with a tentative D call TRBD1 (6 bases). The CDR3 length is 15 residues. V was shortened by 2 bases and J by 4 bases, with 14 bases between the two germline ends.

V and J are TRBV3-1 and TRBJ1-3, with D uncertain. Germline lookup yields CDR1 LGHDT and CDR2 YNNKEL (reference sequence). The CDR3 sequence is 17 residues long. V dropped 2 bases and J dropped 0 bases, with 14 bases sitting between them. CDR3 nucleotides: TGTGCCAGCAGCCAACGCGGCAGACCTAACTCTGGAAACACCATATATTTT. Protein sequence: CASSQRGRPNSGNTIYF.

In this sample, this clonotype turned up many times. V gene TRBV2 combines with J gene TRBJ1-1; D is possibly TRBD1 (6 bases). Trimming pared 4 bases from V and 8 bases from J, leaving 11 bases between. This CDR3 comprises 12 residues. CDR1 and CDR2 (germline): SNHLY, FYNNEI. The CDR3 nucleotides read TGTGCCAGCAGTGCCGGACAGAGAGAAGCTTTCTTT. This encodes CASSAGQREAFF.

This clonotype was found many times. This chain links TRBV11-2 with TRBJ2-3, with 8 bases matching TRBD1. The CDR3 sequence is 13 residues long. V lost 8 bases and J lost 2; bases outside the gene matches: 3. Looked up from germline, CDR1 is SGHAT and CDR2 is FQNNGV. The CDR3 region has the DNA TGTGCCAGCGGGACAGGAGACACAGATACGCAGTATTTT. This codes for CASGTGDTDTQYF.

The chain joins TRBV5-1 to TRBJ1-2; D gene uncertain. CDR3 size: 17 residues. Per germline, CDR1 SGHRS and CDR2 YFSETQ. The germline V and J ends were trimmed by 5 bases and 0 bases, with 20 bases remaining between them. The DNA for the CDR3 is TGCGCCAGCAGGCCGACTGTACAGCTAAACCCTAACTATGGCTACACCTTC. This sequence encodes CASRPTVQLNPNYGYTF.

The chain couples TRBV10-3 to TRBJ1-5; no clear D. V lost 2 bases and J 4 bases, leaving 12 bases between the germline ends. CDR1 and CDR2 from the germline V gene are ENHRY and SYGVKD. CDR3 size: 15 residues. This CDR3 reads CAISERGQPNQPQHF. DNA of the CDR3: TGTGCCATCAGTGAGCGAGGGCAGCCGAATCAGCCCCAGCATTTT.

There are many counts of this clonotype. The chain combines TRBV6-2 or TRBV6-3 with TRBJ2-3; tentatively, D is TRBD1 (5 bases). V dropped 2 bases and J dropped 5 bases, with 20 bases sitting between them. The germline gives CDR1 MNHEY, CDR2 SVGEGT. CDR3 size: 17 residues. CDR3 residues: CASSYPQGDGLGDTQYF. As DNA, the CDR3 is TGTGCCAGCAGTTACCCTCAGGGCGATGGTTTAGGAGATACGCAGTATTTT.

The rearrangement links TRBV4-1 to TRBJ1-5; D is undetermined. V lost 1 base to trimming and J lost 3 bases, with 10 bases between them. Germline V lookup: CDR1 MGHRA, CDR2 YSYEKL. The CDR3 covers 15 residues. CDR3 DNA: TGCGCCAGCAGCCAAGGTCAGCAGGCCAATCAGCCCCAGCATTTT. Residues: CASSQGQQANQPQHF.

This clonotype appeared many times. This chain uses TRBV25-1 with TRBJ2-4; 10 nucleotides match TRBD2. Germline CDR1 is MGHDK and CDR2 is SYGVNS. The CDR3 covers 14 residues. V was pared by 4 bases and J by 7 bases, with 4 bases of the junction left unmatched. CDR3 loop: CASSVEREGNIQYF. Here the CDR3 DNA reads TGTGCCAGCAGTGTAGAGCGGGAGGGCAACATTCAGTACTTC.

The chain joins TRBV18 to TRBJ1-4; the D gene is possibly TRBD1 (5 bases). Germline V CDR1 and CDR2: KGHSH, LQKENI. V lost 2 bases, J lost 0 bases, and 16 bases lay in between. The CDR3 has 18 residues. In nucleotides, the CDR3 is TGTGCCAGCTCACCAGGAACAGCTGGGGCCGCAACTAATGAAAAACTGTTTTTT. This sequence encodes CASSPGTAGAATNEKLFF. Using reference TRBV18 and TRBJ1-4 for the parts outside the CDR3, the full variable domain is NAGVMQNPRHLVRRRGQEARLRCSPMKGHSHVYWYRQLPEEGLKFMVYLQKENIIDESGMPKERFSAEFPKEGPSILRIQQVVRGDSAAYFCASSPGTAGAATNEKLFFGSGTQLSVL.

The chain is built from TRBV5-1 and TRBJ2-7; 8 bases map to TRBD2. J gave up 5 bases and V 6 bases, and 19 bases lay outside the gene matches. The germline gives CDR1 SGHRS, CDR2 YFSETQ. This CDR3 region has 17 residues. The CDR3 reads CASNPYPQRERPDEQYF. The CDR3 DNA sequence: TGCGCCAGCAACCCATACCCCCAGCGGGAGAGACCCGACGAGCAGTACTTC.

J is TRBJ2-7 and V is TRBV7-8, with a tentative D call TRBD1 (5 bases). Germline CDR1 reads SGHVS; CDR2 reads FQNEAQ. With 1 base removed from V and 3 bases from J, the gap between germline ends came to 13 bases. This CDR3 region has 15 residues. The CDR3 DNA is TGTGCCAGCAGCTTAGGGCAGGGTAACGTCTACGAGCAGTACTTC. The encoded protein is CASSLGQGNVYEQYF.